One and the same sample provided the 28 T cell receptor beta chains below, sequenced in a study of T cell repertoires in cytomegalovirus infection. Each CDR3 protein gets one entry after TCRdb re-called the reads with MiXCR. The table includes around 260,000 distinct CDR3 sequences, about 25% detected once. Sequenced sample: PBMCs. The receptors were gathered from a human donor in good health (CMV status not recorded). Some clones in this sample may be carry-over from other donors' samples.

The CDR3 loop is CASSRTAHSYEQYF. CDR3 DNA: TGTGCCAGCAGTAGGACGGCACACTCCTACGAGCAGTACTTC. The chain joins TRBV6-2 or TRBV6-3 to TRBJ2-7; D gene uncertain. The CDR3 is made up of 14 amino acids. Germline CDR1 is MNHEY and CDR2 is SVGEGT. Trimming left V 5 bases short and J 0 bases short, with 11 bases between.

The V gene is TRBV3-1, the J gene TRBJ2-1, with 10 bases that match TRBD2. The V segment lost 1 base and the J segment 4 bases; nucleotides outside the gene matches: 4. CDR1 LGHDT and CDR2 YNNKEL come from the germline V gene (reference sequence). The CDR3 runs 16 residues. The CDR3 coding sequence is TGTGCCAGCAGCCAAGGTTTAGCGGGGGGATACAATGAGCAGTTCTTC. Protein product: CASSQGLAGGYNEQFF.

This chain connects TRBV20-1 to TRBJ1-1; D possibly corresponds to TRBD1 (5 bases). The CDR3 sequence is 15 residues long. The germline CDR1 and CDR2 sequences are DFQATT and SNEGSKA (reference sequence). Deletions cut 0 bases from V and 1 base from J, with 12 bases between. The CDR3 coding sequence is TGCAGTGCTAGAGATGCCCAGGGCCAGAACACTGAAGCTTTCTTT. Translation gives CSARDAQGQNTEAFF.

The chain has TRBV7-2 and TRBJ2-2; D unresolved. The V end lost 7 bases, the J end lost 6 bases, and 6 bases lay between the germline ends. Germline V CDR1 and CDR2: SGHTA, FQGNSA. This CDR3 region has 11 residues. The DNA for the CDR3 is TGTGCCAGCAACTTCCCCGGGGAGCTGTTTTTT. Protein: CASNFPGELFF.

This clonotype was seen repeatedly, ten times or more. The chain joins TRBV7-2 to TRBJ2-7, with 8 bases aligning to TRBD1. This CDR3 comprises 16 residues. V shed 2 bases, J shed 6 bases, and the junction held 12 bases outside the gene matches. In germline, CDR1 is SGHTA, CDR2 FQGNSA. CDR3 in amino acids: CASSLWTGPSSGEQYF. The CDR3 DNA follows: TGTGCCAGCAGCTTATGGACAGGGCCGTCCTCGGGCGAGCAGTACTTC.

This chain joins TRBV24-1 and TRBJ2-6; D call uncertain. The V gene's germline CDR1 is KGHDR and CDR2 SFDVKD. V lost 9 bases and J 0 bases, leaving 5 bases between the germline ends. This CDR3 contains 13 residues. In DNA, the CDR3 is TGTGCCACCCGTGGCTCTGGGGCCAACGTCCTGACTTTC. It codes for CATRGSGANVLTF.

There are many counts of this clonotype. The rearrangement joins TRBV6-2 or TRBV6-3 to TRBJ1-1, with 7 nucleotides matching TRBD1. The CDR3 has 16 amino acids. Trimming cost V 7 bases and J 1 base; bases outside gene matches: 12. Germline V gene lookup returns CDR1 MNHEY and CDR2 SVGEGT. The CDR3: CASTLTRQGRNTEAFF. The DNA for the CDR3 is TGTGCCAGCACCTTAACCCGACAGGGACGGAACACTGAAGCTTTCTTT.

This chain's CDR3 is CASSRGQGTPLHF. CDR3 in DNA: TGTGCCAGCAGCCGGGGACAGGGGACACCCCTCCACTTT. V is TRBV11-3 and J is TRBJ1-6; 10 nucleotides line up with TRBD1. This CDR3 has 13 amino acids. Trimming cost V 5 bases and J 11 bases; bases outside gene matches: 3. Germline assignment: CDR1 SGHNT and CDR2 YENEEA. The whole variable domain, remainder taken from reference TRBV11-3 and TRBJ1-6, is EAGVVQSPRYKIIEKKQPVAFWCNPISGHNTLYWYLQNLGQGPELLIRYENEEAVDDSQLPKDRFSAERLKGVDSTLKIQPAELGDSAVYLCASSRGQGTPLHFGNGTRLTVT.

This rearrangement joins TRBV19 to TRBJ2-3; possible D gene TRBD2, 6 bases. The CDR3 spans 13 residues. Germline values: CDR1 LNHDA, CDR2 SQIVND (reference sequence). Between the trimmed V and J ends, which lost 7 bases and 1 base, there was a span of 9 bases. This CDR3 reads CASTQRGTDTQYF. CDR3 DNA: TGTGCCAGTACCCAGCGGGGCACAGATACGCAGTATTTT.

This clonotype came up many times. The chain couples TRBV7-2 to TRBJ1-2; D ambiguous. V lost 1 base to trimming and J lost 4 bases, with 10 bases between them. Germline V gene data show CDR1 as SGHTA and CDR2 as FQGNSA. The CDR3 runs 14 residues. CDR3 amino acids: CASSLVPPIYGYTF. Here the CDR3 DNA reads TGTGCCAGCAGCTTAGTACCGCCGATCTATGGCTACACCTTC.

This clonotype was observed once. DNA of the CDR3: TGTGCCAGCAGCATCGACAATGAGCAGTTCTTC. Amino acids: CASSIDNEQFF. The V and J genes are TRBV7-3 and TRBJ2-1; no firm D call. CDR3 size: 11 residues. V dropped 5 bases and J dropped 5 bases, with 4 bases sitting between them. The germline V gene encodes CDR1 SGHTA and CDR2 FQGTGA.

V gene TRBV9 combines with J gene TRBJ2-5; weak D call: TRBD2 (5 bases). The CDR3 runs 14 residues. Germline V CDR1 and CDR2: SGDLS, YYNGEE. V was pared by 1 base and J by 3 bases, with 10 bases between. CDR3 amino acids: CASSVRMGEETQYF. The CDR3 coding sequence is TGTGCCAGCAGCGTAAGAATGGGAGAAGAGACCCAGTACTTC.

This chain uses TRBV20-1 with TRBJ2-5; D is unresolved. V was pared by 2 bases and J by 2 bases, with 3 bases between. CDR3 length equals 11 residues. Germline V gene data show CDR1 as DFQATT and CDR2 as SNEGSKA (reference sequence). CDR3 in amino acids: CSARKQETQYF. The CDR3 region has the DNA TGCAGTGCTAGAAAGCAAGAGACCCAGTACTTC.

The table lists this clonotype with a few counts. V usage is TRBV28 and J usage is TRBJ2-6; D ambiguous. This CDR3 spans 16 amino acids. The germline V and J ends were trimmed by 7 bases and 0 bases, with 13 bases remaining between them. CDR1 MDHEN and CDR2 SYDVKM come from the germline V gene. CDR3 amino acids: CASNPSALSGANVLTF. CDR3 coding DNA: TGTGCCAGCAATCCCTCGGCGCTCTCTGGGGCCAACGTCCTGACTTTC.

The V gene is TRBV19, the J gene TRBJ2-2; TRBD2 is a possible D gene (6 bases). The germline gives CDR1 LNHDA, CDR2 SQIVND (reference sequence). The V end lost 11 bases, the J end lost 5 bases, and 15 bases lay between the germline ends. This CDR3 has 13 amino acids. The chain's CDR3 is CAGGNAGTGELFF. The CDR3 nucleotides are TGTGCCGGAGGGAACGCCGGGACCGGGGAGCTGTTTTTT.

At least ten counts were recorded for this clonotype. This CDR3 reads CASSFSGGTYNEQFF. For the CDR3, the DNA is TGTGCCAGCAGTTTTAGCGGGGGGACCTACAATGAGCAGTTCTTC. V and J are TRBV27 and TRBJ2-1, with 10 bases fitting TRBD2. Germline lookup yields CDR1 MNHEY and CDR2 SMNVEV (reference sequence). Trimming at V came to 3 bases and at J to 2 bases, leaving 1 base not matched to a gene. The CDR3 has 15 residues.

This clonotype occurred many times. The chain couples TRBV7-2 to TRBJ2-7; weak D call: TRBD1 (6 bases). CDR3 size: 13 residues. Trimming left V 5 bases short and J 4 bases short, with 12 bases between. Per germline, CDR1 SGHTA and CDR2 FQGNSA. DNA for the CDR3: TGTGCCAGCAGCCCGCAACAGGGTTACGAGCAGTACTTC. Amino acid sequence: CASSPQQGYEQYF.

This clonotype was observed a few times. The chain couples TRBV6-2 or TRBV6-3 to TRBJ2-7; D gene ambiguous. Germline V gives CDR1 MNHEY, CDR2 SVGEGT. V was clipped by 5 bases and J by 6 bases, with 11 bases between them. The CDR3 has 12 amino acids. The CDR3 sequence: CASSQRPFEQYF. CDR3 bases: TGTGCCAGCAGTCAGCGCCCGTTCGAGCAGTACTTC.

This clonotype was seen repeatedly, ten times or more. This rearrangement joins TRBV7-2 to TRBJ2-6, with TRBD1 matching 12 bases. The germline V gene has CDR1 SGHTA and CDR2 FQGNSA. The CDR3 has 17 amino acids. Unmatched junction bases numbered 7, after V lost 7 bases and J lost 3 bases. CDR3 sequence (DNA): TGTGCCAGCATCCCGGGACAGGGGGCGAGTGGGGCCAACGTCCTGACTTTC. Its translation: CASIPGQGASGANVLTF. Based on the CDR3 plus reference TRBV7-2 and TRBJ2-6, the full variable domain is GAGVSQSPSNKVTEKGKDVELRCDPISGHTALYWYRQSLGQGLEFLIYFQGNSAPDKSGLPSDRFSAERTGGSVSTLTIQRTQQEDSAVYLCASIPGQGASGANVLTFGAGSRLTVL.

This chain uses TRBV28 with TRBJ2-7; D not certain. CDR1 and CDR2 from the germline V gene are MDHEN and SYDVKM. Trimming shortened V by 1 base and J by 6 bases, and 13 bases separated the two germline ends. This CDR3 comprises 14 residues. CDR3 nucleotides: TGTGCCAGCAGTTTATCCCCCCTGGTGGGCGAGCAGTACTTC. It codes for CASSLSPLVGEQYF.

In its sample, this clonotype was seen a few times. The chain employs TRBV7-9 and TRBJ1-2; D might be TRBD1 (6 bases). V was cut by 7 bases and J by 4 bases, with 16 bases left in between. This CDR3 spans 14 amino acids. The V gene's germline CDR1 is SEHNR and CDR2 FQNEAQ (reference sequence). The DNA of the CDR3 is TGTGCCAGCAACCCGACGGGGGGCGCCTATGGCTACACCTTC. Residues: CASNPTGGAYGYTF.

This clonotype was seen ten or more times. V is TRBV29-1 and J is TRBJ2-3; perhaps TRBD1 as D (6 bases). V lost 5 bases and J lost 4, with 13 bases in between. Germline assignment: CDR1 SQVTM and CDR2 ANQGSEA. The CDR3 has 13 residues. This chain's CDR3 is CSVRQVGADTQYF. CDR3 in DNA: TGCAGCGTTCGACAGGTCGGCGCAGATACGCAGTATTTT.

Remarks on this clonotype: A read error is possible here, since a much larger clone lies one base away. The chain recombines TRBV29-1 with TRBJ2-5; 9 nucleotides line up with TRBD2. The CDR3 extends over 15 amino acids. Germline V gene lookup returns CDR1 SQVTM and CDR2 ANQGSEA. The CDR3 DNA reads as TGCAGCGTTGGGGGTAGCGGGAGAGGGAGAGAGACCCCGTACTTC. Its protein product is CSVGGSGRGRETPYF. The whole variable domain, filled in from reference TRBV29-1 and TRBJ2-5, reads SAVISQKPSRDICQRGTSLTIQCQVDSQVTMMFWYRQQPGQSLTLIATANQGSEATYESGFVIDKFPISRPNLTFSTLTVSNMSPEDSSIYLCSVGGSGRGRETPYFGPGTRLLVL.

The V call is TRBV11-2, the J call TRBJ2-1, with D maybe TRBD1 (5 bases). Germline CDR1 and CDR2: SGHAT and FQNNGV. The CDR3 consists of 15 residues. V lost 0 bases, J lost 1 base, and 7 bases lay in between. The CDR3 bases are TGTGCCAGCAGCTTAGATCAGGGTTCCTACAATGAGCAGTTCTTC. This gives the protein CASSLDQGSYNEQFF.

This clonotype was detected only a few times. V gene TRBV12-3 or TRBV12-4 combines with J gene TRBJ2-5; 11 nucleotides line up with TRBD1. Trimming cost V 4 bases and J 5 bases; bases outside gene matches: 9. The CDR3 has 16 residues. This CDR3 reads CASSSSDRGRAETQYF. CDR3 in DNA: TGTGCCAGCAGTTCGTCGGACAGGGGGCGCGCGGAGACCCAGTACTTC.

The chain links TRBV20-1 to TRBJ2-1; D perhaps matches TRBD1 (6 bases). V was shortened by 5 bases and J by 9 bases, with 17 bases between the two germline ends. The CDR3 runs 13 residues. Germline V gives CDR1 DFQATT, CDR2 SNEGSKA (reference sequence). The CDR3 coding sequence is TGCAGTGCTGGGGGCATGGCGGGCGGTGAGCAGTTCTTC. This encodes CSAGGMAGGEQFF.

The chain combines TRBV11-2 with TRBJ2-1; 9 bases fit TRBD2. V was pared by 5 bases and J by 8 bases, with 10 bases of the junction left unmatched. CDR1 and CDR2 (germline): SGHAT, FQNNGV. The CDR3 loop spans 15 amino acids. CDR3 sequence reads: CASSTSGTSSDEQFF. The CDR3 DNA reads as TGTGCCAGCAGCACTTCCGGGACTAGCTCCGATGAGCAGTTCTTC.

The V and J genes are TRBV7-8 and TRBJ2-3; 9 bases align to TRBD2. V was pared by 6 bases and J by 2 bases, with 9 bases of the junction left unmatched. The CDR3 consists of 16 residues. Germline CDR1 and CDR2: SGHVS and FQNEAQ. The DNA of the CDR3 is TGTGCCAGCAGTGGGTTAGCGGGAGCGAACACAGATACGCAGTATTTT. Protein product: CASSGLAGANTDTQYF.